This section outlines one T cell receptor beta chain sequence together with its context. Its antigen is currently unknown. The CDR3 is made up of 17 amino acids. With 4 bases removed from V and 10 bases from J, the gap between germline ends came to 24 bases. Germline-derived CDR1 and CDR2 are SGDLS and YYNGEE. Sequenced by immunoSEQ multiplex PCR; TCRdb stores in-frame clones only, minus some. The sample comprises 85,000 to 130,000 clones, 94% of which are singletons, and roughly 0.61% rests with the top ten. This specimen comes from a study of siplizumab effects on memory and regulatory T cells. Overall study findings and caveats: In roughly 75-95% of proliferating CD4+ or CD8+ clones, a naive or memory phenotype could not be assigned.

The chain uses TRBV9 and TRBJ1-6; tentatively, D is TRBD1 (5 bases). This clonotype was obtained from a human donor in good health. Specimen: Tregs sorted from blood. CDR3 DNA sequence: TGTGCCAGCAGCAGGGGTGACAGTCCCCGAGGTTTGTCACCCCTCCACTTT. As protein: CASSRGDSPRGLSPLHF.